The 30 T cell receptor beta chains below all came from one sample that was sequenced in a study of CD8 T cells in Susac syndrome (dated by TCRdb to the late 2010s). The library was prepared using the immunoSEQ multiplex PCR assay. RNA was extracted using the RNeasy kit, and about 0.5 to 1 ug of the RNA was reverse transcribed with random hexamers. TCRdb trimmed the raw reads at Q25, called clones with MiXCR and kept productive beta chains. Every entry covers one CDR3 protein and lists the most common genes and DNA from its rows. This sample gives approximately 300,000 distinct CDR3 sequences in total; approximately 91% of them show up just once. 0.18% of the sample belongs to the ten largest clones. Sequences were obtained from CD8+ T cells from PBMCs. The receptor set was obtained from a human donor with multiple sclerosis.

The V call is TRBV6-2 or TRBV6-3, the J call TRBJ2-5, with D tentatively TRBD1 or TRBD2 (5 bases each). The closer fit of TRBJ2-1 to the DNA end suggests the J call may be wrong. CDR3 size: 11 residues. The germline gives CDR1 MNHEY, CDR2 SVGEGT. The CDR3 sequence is CASSYGTTQFF. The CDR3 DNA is TGTGCCAGCAGTTACGGGACGACCCAGTTCTTC.

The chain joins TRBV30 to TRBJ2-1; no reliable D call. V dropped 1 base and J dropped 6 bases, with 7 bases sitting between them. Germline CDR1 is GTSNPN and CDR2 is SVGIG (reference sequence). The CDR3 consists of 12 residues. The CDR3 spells CAWSASLNEQFF. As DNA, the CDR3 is TGTGCCTGGAGTGCCTCGCTCAATGAGCAGTTCTTC.

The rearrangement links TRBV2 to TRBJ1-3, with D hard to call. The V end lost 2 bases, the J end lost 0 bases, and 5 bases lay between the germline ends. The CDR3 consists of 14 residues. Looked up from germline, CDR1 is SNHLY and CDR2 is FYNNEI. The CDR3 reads CASSENSSGNTIYF. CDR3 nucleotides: TGTGCCAGCAGTGAAAACAGCTCTGGAAACACCATATATTTT.

Written as DNA, the CDR3 is TGTGCCAGCAGCTTAGGACAGGGGTTAGGAGAGCAGTACTTC. It is translated as CASSLGQGLGEQYF. The chain links TRBV7-9 to TRBJ2-7; 8 bases are shared with TRBD1. Trimming took 1 base from V and 7 from J; bases not matched to a gene: 6. CDR1 and CDR2 from the germline V gene are SEHNR and FQNEAQ (reference sequence). The CDR3 extends over 14 amino acids.

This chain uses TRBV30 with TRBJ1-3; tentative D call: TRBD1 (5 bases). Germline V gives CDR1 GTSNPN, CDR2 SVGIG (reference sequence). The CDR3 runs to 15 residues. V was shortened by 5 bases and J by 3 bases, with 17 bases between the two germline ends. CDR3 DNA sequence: TGTGCCTGGGGCGTGTTCAGGGAAATTGGAAACACCATATATTTT. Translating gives CAWGVFREIGNTIYF.

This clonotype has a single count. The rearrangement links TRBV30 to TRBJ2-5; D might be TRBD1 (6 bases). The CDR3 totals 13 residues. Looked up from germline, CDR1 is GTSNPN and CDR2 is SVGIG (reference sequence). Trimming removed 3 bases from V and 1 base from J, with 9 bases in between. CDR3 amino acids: CAWSWTAQETQYF. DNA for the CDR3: TGTGCCTGGAGCTGGACAGCCCAAGAGACCCAGTACTTC.

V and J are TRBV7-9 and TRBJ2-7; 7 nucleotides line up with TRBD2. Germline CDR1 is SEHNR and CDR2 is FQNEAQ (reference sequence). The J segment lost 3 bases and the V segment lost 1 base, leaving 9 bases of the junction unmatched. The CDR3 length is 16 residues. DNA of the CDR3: TGTGCCAGCAGCTTAGGTACTAGCGCGGGGGACTACGAGCAGTACTTC. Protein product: CASSLGTSAGDYEQYF.

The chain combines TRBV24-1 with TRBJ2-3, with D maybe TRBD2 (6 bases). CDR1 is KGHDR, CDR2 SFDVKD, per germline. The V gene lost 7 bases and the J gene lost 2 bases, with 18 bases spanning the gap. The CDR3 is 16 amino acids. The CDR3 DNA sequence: TGTGCCACCAGCCCGAGGCGGGGCGAATACACAGATACGCAGTATTTT. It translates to CATSPRRGEYTDTQYF.

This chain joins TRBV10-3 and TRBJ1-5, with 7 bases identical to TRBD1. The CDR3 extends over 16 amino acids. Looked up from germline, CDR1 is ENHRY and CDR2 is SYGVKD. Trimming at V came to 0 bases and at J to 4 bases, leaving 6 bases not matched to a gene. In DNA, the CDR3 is TGTGCCATCAGTGAGTCGGGACAGAAGAAAAATCAGCCCCAGCATTTT. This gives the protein CAISESGQKKNQPQHF.

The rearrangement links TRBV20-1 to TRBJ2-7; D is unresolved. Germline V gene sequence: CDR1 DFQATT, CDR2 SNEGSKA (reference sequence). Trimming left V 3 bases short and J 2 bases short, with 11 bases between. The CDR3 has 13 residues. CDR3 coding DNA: TGCAGTGCTAGGTTTGGTCATACCTACGAGCAGTACTTC. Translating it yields CSARFGHTYEQYF.

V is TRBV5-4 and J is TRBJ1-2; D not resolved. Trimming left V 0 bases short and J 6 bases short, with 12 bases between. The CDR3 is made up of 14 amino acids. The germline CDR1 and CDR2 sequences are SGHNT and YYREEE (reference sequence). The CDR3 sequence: CASSLVAAGHGYTF. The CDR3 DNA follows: TGTGCCAGCAGCTTGGTAGCGGCCGGGCATGGCTACACCTTC.

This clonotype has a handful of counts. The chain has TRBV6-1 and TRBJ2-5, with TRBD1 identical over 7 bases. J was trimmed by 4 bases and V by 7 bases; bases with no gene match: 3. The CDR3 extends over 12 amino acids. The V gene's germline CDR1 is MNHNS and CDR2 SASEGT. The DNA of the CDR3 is TGTGCCAGCAACAGGGGCGGAGAGACCCAGTACTTC. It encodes CASNRGGETQYF.

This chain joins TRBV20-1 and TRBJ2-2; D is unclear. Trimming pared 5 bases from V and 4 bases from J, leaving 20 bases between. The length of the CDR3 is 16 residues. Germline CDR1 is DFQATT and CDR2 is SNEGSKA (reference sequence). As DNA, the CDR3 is TGCAGTGCTCCTTACCTCCGAAAGAAGATCACCGGGGAGCTGTTTTTT. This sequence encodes CSAPYLRKKITGELFF.

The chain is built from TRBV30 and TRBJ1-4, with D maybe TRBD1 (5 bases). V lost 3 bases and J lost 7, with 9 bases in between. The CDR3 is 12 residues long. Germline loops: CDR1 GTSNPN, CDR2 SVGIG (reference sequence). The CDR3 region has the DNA TGTGCCTGGAGGGGGCTTCGTGAAAAACTGTTTTTT. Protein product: CAWRGLREKLFF. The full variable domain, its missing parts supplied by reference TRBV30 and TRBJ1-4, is SQTIHQWPATLVQPVGSPLSLECTVEGTSNPNLYWYRQAAGRGLQLLFYSVGIGQISSEVPQNLSASRPQDRQFILSSKKLLLSDSGFYLCAWRGLREKLFFGSGTQLSVL.

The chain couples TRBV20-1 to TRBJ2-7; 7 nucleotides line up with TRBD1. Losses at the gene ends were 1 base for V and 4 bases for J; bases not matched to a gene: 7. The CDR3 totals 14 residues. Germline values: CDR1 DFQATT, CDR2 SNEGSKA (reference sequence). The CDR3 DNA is TGCAGTGCTAGAGTACGGGACAGTTTTTACGAGCAGTACTTC. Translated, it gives CSARVRDSFYEQYF.

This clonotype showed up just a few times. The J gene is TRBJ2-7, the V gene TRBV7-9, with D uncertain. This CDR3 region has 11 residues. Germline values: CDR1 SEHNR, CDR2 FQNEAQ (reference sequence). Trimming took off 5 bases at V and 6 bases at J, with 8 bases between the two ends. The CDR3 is CASSPMGEQYF. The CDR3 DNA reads TGTGCCAGCAGCCCGATGGGCGAGCAGTACTTC.

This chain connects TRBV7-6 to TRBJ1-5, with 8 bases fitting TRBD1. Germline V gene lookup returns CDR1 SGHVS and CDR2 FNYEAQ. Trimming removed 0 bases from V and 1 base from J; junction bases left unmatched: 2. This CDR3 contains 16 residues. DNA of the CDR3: TGTGCCAGCAGCTTAGCAACAGGGGGAAGCAATCAGCCCCAGCATTTT. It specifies CASSLATGGSNQPQHF.

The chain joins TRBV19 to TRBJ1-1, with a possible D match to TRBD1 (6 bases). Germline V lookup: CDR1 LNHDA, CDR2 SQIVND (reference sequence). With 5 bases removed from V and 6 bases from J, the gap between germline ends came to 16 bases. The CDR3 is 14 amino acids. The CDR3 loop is CASSPGGAVSEAFF. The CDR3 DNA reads TGTGCCAGTAGTCCCGGGGGGGCGGTATCTGAAGCTTTCTTT.

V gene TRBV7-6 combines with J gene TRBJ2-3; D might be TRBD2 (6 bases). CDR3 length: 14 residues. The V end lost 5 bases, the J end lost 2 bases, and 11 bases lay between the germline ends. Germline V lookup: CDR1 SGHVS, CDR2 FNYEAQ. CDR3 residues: CASSLTSYTDTQYF. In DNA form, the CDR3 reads TGTGCCAGCAGCCTGACTAGTTACACAGATACGCAGTATTTT.

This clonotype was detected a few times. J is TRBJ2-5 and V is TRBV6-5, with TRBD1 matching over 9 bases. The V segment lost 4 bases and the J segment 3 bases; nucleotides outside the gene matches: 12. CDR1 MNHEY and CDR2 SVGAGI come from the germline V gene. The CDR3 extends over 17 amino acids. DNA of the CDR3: TGTGCCAGCAGTTCACTTCGATCCGGGACAGGGAAAGAGACCCAGTACTTC. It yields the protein CASSSLRSGTGKETQYF.

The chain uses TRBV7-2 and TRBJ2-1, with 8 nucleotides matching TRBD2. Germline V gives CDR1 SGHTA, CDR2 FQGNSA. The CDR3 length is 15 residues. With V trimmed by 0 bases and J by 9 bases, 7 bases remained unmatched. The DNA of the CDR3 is TGTGCCAGCAGCTTAGCGACGGGGGGGCCTACTGAGCAGTTCTTC. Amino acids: CASSLATGGPTEQFF.

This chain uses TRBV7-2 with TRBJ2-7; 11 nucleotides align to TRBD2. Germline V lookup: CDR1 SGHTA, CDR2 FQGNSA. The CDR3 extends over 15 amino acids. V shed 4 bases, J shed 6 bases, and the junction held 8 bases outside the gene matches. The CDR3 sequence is CASSYSGGVSREQYF. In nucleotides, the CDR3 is TGTGCCAGCAGCTATAGCGGGGGGGTTTCTCGCGAGCAGTACTTC. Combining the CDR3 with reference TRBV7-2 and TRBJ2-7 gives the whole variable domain GAGVSQSPSNKVTEKGKDVELRCDPISGHTALYWYRQSLGQGLEFLIYFQGNSAPDKSGLPSDRFSAERTGGSVSTLTIQRTQQEDSAVYLCASSYSGGVSREQYFGPGTRLTVT.

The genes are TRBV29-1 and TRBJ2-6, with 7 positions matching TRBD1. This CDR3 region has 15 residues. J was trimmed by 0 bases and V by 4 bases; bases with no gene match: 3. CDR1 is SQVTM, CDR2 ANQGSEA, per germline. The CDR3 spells CSVGGTASGANVLTF. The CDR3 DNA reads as TGCAGCGTTGGAGGGACAGCCTCTGGGGCCAACGTCCTGACTTTC.

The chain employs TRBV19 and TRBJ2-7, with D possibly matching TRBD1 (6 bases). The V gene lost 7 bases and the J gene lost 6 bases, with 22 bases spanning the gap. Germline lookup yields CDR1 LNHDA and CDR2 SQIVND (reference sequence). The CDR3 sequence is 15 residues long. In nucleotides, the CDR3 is TGTGCCAGTACGGGCCCGGGACAAAACTTGGGCGAGCAGTACTTC. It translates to CASTGPGQNLGEQYF.

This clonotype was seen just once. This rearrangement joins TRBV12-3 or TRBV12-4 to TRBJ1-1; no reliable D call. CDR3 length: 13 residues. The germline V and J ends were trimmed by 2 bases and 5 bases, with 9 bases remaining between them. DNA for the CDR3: TGTGCCAGCAGTTTATCTATTGGGACTGAAGCTTTCTTT. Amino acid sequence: CASSLSIGTEAFF.

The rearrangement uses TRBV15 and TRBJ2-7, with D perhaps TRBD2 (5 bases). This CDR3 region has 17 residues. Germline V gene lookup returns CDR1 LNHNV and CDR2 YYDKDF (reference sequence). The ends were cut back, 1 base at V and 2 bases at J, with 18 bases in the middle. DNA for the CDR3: TGTGCCACCAGCAGAGCGGATAGCGTACGCAGGACCTACGAGCAGTACTTC. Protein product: CATSRADSVRRTYEQYF.

The CDR3 sequence: CASSSEYSGANVLTF. The CDR3 bases are TGTGCCAGTAGTAGTGAGTACTCTGGGGCCAACGTCCTGACTTTC. The genes are TRBV19 and TRBJ2-6, with unresolved D. Germline V gene data show CDR1 as LNHDA and CDR2 as SQIVND (reference sequence). This CDR3 is 15 amino acids long. Trimming shortened V by 4 bases and J by 0 bases, and 7 bases separated the two germline ends.

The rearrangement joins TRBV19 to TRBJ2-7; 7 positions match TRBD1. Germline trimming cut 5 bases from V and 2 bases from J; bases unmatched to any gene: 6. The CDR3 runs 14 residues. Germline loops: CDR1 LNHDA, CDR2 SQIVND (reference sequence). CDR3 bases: TGTGCCAGTAGTTTGGAGAGGGGGCCCTACGAGCAGTACTTC. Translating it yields CASSLERGPYEQYF.

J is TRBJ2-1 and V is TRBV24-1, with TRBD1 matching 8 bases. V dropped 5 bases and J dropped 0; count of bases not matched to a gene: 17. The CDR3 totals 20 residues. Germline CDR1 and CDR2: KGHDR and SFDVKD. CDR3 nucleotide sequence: TGTGCCACCAGTGCCCCACCCGGGACAGGCAGCACAAACTCCTACAATGAGCAGTTCTTC. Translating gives CATSAPPGTGSTNSYNEQFF.

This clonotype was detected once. The CDR3 here is CATSVAGLVDTQYF. The DNA of the CDR3 is TGTGCCACCAGTGTAGCTGGACTAGTCGATACGCAGTATTTT. The J gene is TRBJ2-3, the V gene TRBV24-1; TRBD2 agrees at 7 bases. The CDR3 has 14 amino acids. The germline gives CDR1 KGHDR, CDR2 SFDVKD. V lost 5 bases, J lost 6 bases, and 7 bases stayed unmatched.